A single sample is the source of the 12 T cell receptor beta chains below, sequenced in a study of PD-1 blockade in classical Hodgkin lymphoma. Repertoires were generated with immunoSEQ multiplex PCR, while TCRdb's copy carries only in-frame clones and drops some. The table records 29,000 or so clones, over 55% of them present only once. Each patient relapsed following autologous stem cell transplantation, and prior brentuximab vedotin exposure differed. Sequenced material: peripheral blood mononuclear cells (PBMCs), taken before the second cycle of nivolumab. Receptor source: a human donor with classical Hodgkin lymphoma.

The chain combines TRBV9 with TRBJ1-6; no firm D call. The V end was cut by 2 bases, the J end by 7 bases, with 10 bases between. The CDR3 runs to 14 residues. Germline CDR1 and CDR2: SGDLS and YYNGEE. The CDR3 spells CASSVGKLNSPLHF. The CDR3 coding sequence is TGTGCCAGCAGCGTTGGGAAGTTAAATTCACCCCTCCACTTT. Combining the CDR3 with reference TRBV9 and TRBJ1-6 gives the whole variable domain DSGVTQTPKHLITATGQRVTLRCSPRSGDLSVYWYQQSLDQGLQFLIQYYNGEERAKGNILERFSAQQFPDLHSELNLSSLELGDSALYFCASSVGKLNSPLHFGNGTRLTVT.

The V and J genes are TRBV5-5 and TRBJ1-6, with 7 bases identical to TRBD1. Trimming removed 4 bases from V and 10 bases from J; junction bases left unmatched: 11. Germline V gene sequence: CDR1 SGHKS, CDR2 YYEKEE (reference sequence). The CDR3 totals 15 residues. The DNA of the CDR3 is TGTGCCAGCAGCCGCGAGGGGGCGGTCGGGTCACCCCTCCACTTT. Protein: CASSREGAVGSPLHF.

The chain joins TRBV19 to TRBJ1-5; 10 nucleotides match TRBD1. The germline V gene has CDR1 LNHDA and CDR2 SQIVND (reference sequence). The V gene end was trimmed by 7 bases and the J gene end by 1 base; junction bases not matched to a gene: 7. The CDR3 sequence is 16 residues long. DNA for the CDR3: TGTGCCAGTACCGGGACAGGGGTTTTGAGCAATCAGCCCCAGCATTTT. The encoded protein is CASTGTGVLSNQPQHF.

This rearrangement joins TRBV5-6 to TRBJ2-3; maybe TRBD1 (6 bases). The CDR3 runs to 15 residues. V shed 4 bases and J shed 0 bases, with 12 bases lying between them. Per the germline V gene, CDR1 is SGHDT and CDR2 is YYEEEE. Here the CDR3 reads CASSLAGVSTDTQYF. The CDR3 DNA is TGTGCCAGCAGCCTGGCAGGGGTGAGCACAGATACGCAGTATTTT.

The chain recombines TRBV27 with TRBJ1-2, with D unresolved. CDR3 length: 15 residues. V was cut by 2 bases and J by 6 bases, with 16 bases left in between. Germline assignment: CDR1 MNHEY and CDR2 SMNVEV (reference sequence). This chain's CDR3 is CASSLVAGAFDGYTF. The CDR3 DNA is TGTGCCAGCAGTTTAGTGGCAGGAGCATTCGATGGCTACACCTTC.

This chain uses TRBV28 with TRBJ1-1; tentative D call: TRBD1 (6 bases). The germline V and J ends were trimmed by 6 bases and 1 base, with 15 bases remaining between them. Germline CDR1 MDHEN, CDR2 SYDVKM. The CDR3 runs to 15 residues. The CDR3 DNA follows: TGTGCCAGCAGACCTACGGGGGCAGGGAACACTGAAGCTTTCTTT. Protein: CASRPTGAGNTEAFF.

The CDR3 DNA reads as TGTGCCAGCAGTAGGGACGTGAGCTCCTACAATGAGCAGTTCTTC. Protein product: CASSRDVSSYNEQFF. This rearrangement joins TRBV6-5 to TRBJ2-1; perhaps D is TRBD1 or TRBD2 (5 bases each). The CDR3 totals 15 residues. Between the trimmed V and J ends, which lost 5 bases and 0 bases, there was a span of 11 bases. Germline CDR1 and CDR2: MNHEY and SVGAGI.

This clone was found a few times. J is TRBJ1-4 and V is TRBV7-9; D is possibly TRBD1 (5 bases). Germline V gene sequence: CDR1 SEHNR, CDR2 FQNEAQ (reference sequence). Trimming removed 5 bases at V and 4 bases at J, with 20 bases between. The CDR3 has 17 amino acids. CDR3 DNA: TGTGCCAGCAGCCAACTCAGGGAGCAGCTCGGTAATGAAAAACTGTTTTTT. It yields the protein CASSQLREQLGNEKLFF.

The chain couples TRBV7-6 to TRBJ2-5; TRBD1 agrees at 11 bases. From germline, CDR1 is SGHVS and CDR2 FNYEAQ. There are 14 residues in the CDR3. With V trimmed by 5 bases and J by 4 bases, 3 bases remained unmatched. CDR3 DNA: TGTGCCAGCAGCCTAGGGACAGGGGGAGAGACCCAGTACTTC. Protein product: CASSLGTGGETQYF.

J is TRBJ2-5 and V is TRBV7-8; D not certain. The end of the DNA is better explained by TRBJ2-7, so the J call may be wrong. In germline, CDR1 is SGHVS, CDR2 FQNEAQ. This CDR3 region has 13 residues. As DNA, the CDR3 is TGTGCCAGCAGCTTAGAGGGATTTTACGAGCAGTACTTC. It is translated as CASSLEGFYEQYF.

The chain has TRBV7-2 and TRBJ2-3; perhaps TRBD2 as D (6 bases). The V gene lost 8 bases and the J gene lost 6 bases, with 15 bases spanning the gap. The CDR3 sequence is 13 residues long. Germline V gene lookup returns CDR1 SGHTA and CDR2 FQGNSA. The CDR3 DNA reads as TGTGCCAGCGCGACGGGGGATACGGATACGCAGTATTTT. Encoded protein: CASATGDTDTQYF.

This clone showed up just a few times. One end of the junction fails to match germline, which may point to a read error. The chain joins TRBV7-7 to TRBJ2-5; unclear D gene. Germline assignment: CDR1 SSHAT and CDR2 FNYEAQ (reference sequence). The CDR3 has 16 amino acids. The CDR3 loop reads CASSLTLTHLEETQYF. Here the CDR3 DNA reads TGTGCTAGCAGCTTAACCCTAACCCATCTTGAAGAGACCCAGTACTTC.